Here is one T cell receptor beta chain with its context. The target antigen is unknown. The sample is drawn from a study of T cell responses to AZD1222 COVID-19 vaccine. Study findings and constraints: Spike-specific TCRs gained breadth and depth after people received two AZD1222 doses.

Germline values: CDR1 LGHNA, CDR2 YNFKEQ. There are 17 residues in the CDR3. J was trimmed by 5 bases and V by 1 base; bases with no gene match: 10. The repertoire was sequenced with immunoSEQ multiplex PCR; TCRdb's copy has only in-frame clones and lacks some. Here the sample spans around 78,000 clones, about nine tenths being singletons. This TCR came from an adult in good health. Sequencing used peripheral blood, obtained on day 0 of AZD1222 vaccination. The gene calls are TRBV4-2 and TRBJ2-1; the match to TRBD2 covers 8 bases. The CDR3 bases are TGTGCCAGCAGCCAAGTGGGGAGCGGGAGAGGTCACAATGAGCAGTTCTTC. Translating gives CASSQVGSGRGHNEQFF.